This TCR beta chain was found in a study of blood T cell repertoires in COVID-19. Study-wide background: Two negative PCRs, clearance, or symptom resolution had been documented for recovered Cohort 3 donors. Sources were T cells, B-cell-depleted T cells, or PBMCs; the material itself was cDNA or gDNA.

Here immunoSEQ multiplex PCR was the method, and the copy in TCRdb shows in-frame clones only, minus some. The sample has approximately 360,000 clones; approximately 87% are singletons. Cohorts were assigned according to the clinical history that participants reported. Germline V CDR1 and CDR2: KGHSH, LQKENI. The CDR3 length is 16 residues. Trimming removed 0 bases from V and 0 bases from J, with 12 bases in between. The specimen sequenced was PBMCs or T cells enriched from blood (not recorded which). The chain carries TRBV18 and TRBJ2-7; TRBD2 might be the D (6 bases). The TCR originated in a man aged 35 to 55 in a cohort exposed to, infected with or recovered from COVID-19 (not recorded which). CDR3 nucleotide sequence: TGTGCCAGCTCACCACCGGGACTTAGAAGCTCCTACGAGCAGTACTTC. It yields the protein CASSPPGLRSSYEQYF.